The text below deals with one T cell receptor (beta chain). This sample is part of a study of blood T cell repertoires in COVID-19. Study at large: The United States, Italy and Spain were the sources of the acute and convalescent COVID-19 samples. PBMCs, B-cell-depleted T cells, or T cells were the source of the cDNA or gDNA that made up the material.

Losses at the gene ends were 4 bases for V and 9 bases for J; bases not matched to a gene: 17. The CDR3 is made up of 17 amino acids. The germline V gene encodes CDR1 KGHDR and CDR2 SFDVKD. Original analysis: How many nucleated cells were present was estimated from reference gene primer amplification. Sequenced by immunoSEQ multiplex PCR; TCRdb stores in-frame clones only, minus some. The DNA gave D and trimming, while V, J and clone size come from that table. The sample includes about 190,000 clones, 70% to 85% seen only once; the top ten take 13%. Specimen: peripheral blood. This rearrangement joins TRBV24-1 to TRBJ1-5, with TRBD1 matching 7 bases. The source of this sequence is a middle-aged man who had recovered from COVID-19. CDR3 sequence (DNA): TGTGCCACCAGTGAAACAGGAGACAGGGTGGGCCCCGGGCCCCAGCATTTT. It specifies CATSETGDRVGPGPQHF.